Listed here are 17 T cell receptor beta chains from one sample, sequenced in a study of identifying expanded T cells in peripheral blood. Here immunoSEQ multiplex PCR was the method, and the copy in TCRdb shows in-frame clones only, minus some. This table holds about 110,000 clones, around 89% found once. The sequenced material came from blood. These receptors were taken from a person aged 18 to 70 in good health.

The sample holds one count of this clone. The chain couples TRBV6-5 to TRBJ2-3, with unresolved D. V lost 0 bases and J lost 1, with 8 bases in between. CDR1 and CDR2 (germline): MNHEY, SVGAGI. CDR3 length: 15 residues. The CDR3 is CASSYSGLGTDTQYF. CDR3 coding DNA: TGTGCCAGCAGTTACTCAGGGTTAGGCACAGATACGCAGTATTTT.

V gene TRBV7-8 combines with J gene TRBJ1-3, with a possible D match to TRBD1 (5 bases). The CDR3 loop spans 18 amino acids. CDR1 and CDR2 from the germline V gene are SGHVS and FQNEAQ. The V end lost 1 base, the J end lost 0 bases, and 16 bases lay between the germline ends. The CDR3 spells CASSLVGGGRSSGNTIYF. The CDR3 DNA follows: TGTGCCAGCAGCTTAGTGGGTGGGGGGAGGTCCTCTGGAAACACCATATATTTT.

The V and J genes are TRBV5-5 and TRBJ2-1; D remains unclear. Per germline, CDR1 SGHKS and CDR2 YYEKEE (reference sequence). V gave up 0 bases and J gave up 8 bases, with 18 bases separating them. The CDR3 has 16 residues. The CDR3 nucleotides are TGTGCCAGCAGCTTGGGGGTTAGGGCCGCCCGCGATGAGCAGTTCTTC. As protein: CASSLGVRAARDEQFF.

The gene calls are TRBV6-6 and TRBJ2-7; D ambiguous. Per the germline V gene, CDR1 is MNHNY and CDR2 is SVGAGI (reference sequence). CDR3 size: 14 residues. V was trimmed by 2 bases and J by 6 bases, leaving 14 bases between them. This CDR3 reads CASSYRGSSGEQYF. DNA for the CDR3: TGTGCCAGCAGTTACCGCGGCTCCTCCGGCGAGCAGTACTTC.

The genes are TRBV2 and TRBJ1-1, with 8 bases lining up with TRBD1. This CDR3 is built from 13 residues. The J segment lost 6 bases and the V segment lost 6 bases, leaving 6 bases of the junction unmatched. Germline V gene lookup returns CDR1 SNHLY and CDR2 FYNNEI. As DNA, the CDR3 is TGTGCCAGCAGGGCAGACAGGGGCGCTGAAGCTTTCTTT. It encodes CASRADRGAEAFF.

V is TRBV6-5 and J is TRBJ1-6; TRBD1 aligns across 9 bases. Germline lookup yields CDR1 MNHEY and CDR2 SVGAGI. This CDR3 contains 16 residues. V lost 2 bases and J lost 7; bases outside the gene matches: 6. Written as DNA, the CDR3 is TGTGCCAGCAGTTACGAGACAGGGGGGTTAAATTCACCCCTCCACTTT. Amino acids: CASSYETGGLNSPLHF.

This clone has a single count. The chain joins TRBV19 to TRBJ1-5; D call uncertain. CDR1 and CDR2 from the germline V gene are LNHDA and SQIVND (reference sequence). Trimming pared 8 bases from V and 2 bases from J, leaving 13 bases between. This CDR3 comprises 14 residues. DNA of the CDR3: TGTGCCAGTCTCCCCTACACTGGCAATCAGCCCCAGCATTTT. This translates into CASLPYTGNQPQHF.

This chain uses TRBV7-6 with TRBJ1-1; a possible D gene is TRBD1 (6 bases). The V and J ends lost 1 base and 6 bases respectively, with 15 bases between them. The CDR3 runs 15 residues. Germline values: CDR1 SGHVS, CDR2 FNYEAQ. The CDR3 nucleotides read TGTGCCAGCAGCTTAGGTGGGGGGCTGCGTCCTGAAGCTTTCTTT. Translated: CASSLGGGLRPEAFF. Looking up the rest from reference TRBV7-6 and TRBJ1-1 gives the full variable domain: GAGVSQSPRYKVTKRGQDVALRCDPISGHVSLYWYRQALGQGPEFLTYFNYEAQQDKSGLPNDRFSAERPEGSISTLTIQRTEQRDSAMYRCASSLGGGLRPEAFFGQGTRLTVV.

The rearrangement joins TRBV19 to TRBJ1-6; D is unclear. Per germline, CDR1 LNHDA and CDR2 SQIVND (reference sequence). The CDR3 spans 13 residues. Trimming pared 4 bases from V and 4 bases from J, leaving 5 bases between. The CDR3 DNA reads TGTGCCAGTAGTAGTCAGTATAATTCACCCCTCCACTTT. Protein: CASSSQYNSPLHF. Full variable domain (rest looked up from reference TRBV19 and TRBJ1-6): DGGITQSPKYLFRKEGQNVTLSCEQNLNHDAMYWYRQDPGQGLRLIYYSQIVNDFQKGDIAEGYSVSREKKESFPLTVTSAQKNPTAFYLCASSSQYNSPLHFGNGTRLTVT.

V usage is TRBV11-3 and J usage is TRBJ1-6; 7 bases line up with TRBD1. Germline CDR1 is SGHNT and CDR2 is YENEEA. The ends lost 5 bases at V and 8 bases at J; junction bases unmatched: 6. The CDR3 spans 14 residues. The CDR3 protein is CASSQRQGDSPLHF. CDR3 nucleotides: TGTGCCAGCAGCCAGCGACAGGGAGATTCACCCCTCCACTTT.

This chain joins TRBV27 and TRBJ2-7; 8 bases map to TRBD2. Germline V gene data show CDR1 as MNHEY and CDR2 as SMNVEV (reference sequence). The CDR3 covers 15 residues. Trimming at V came to 2 bases and at J to 4 bases, leaving 7 bases not matched to a gene. The CDR3: CASSLSDSGVYEQYF. The CDR3 DNA follows: TGTGCCAGCAGTTTAAGTGATAGCGGGGTGTACGAGCAGTACTTC.

The chain uses TRBV7-2 and TRBJ2-7; D not certain. V was shortened by 1 base and J by 2 bases, with 9 bases between the two germline ends. CDR1 is SGHTA and CDR2 is FQGNSA in the germline V gene. The CDR3 is 14 amino acids. CDR3 region: CASSLGSATYEQYF. The CDR3 DNA is TGTGCCAGCAGCTTAGGTTCGGCAACCTACGAGCAGTACTTC. The variable domain in full, completed from reference TRBV7-2 and TRBJ2-7, reads GAGVSQSPSNKVTEKGKDVELRCDPISGHTALYWYRQSLGQGLEFLIYFQGNSAPDKSGLPSDRFSAERTGGSVSTLTIQRTQQEDSAVYLCASSLGSATYEQYFGPGTRLTVT.

The V gene is TRBV5-5, the J gene TRBJ1-3, with TRBD1 matching 9 bases. The CDR3 is made up of 15 amino acids. With 0 bases clipped from V and 2 bases from J, the junction kept 0 bases outside the gene matches. Germline CDR1 is SGHKS and CDR2 is YYEKEE (reference sequence). Here the CDR3 DNA reads TGTGCCAGCAGCTTGGGGGACAGGGCTGGAAACACCATATATTTT. Its protein product is CASSLGDRAGNTIYF. Looking up the rest from reference TRBV5-5 and TRBJ1-3 gives the full variable domain: DAGVTQSPTHLIKTRGQQVTLRCSPISGHKSVSWYQQVLGQGPQFIFQYYEKEERGRGNFPDRFSARQFPNYSSELNVNALLLGDSALYLCASSLGDRAGNTIYFGEGSWLTVV.

This clone was seen once. The chain uses TRBV5-1 and TRBJ2-6; perhaps TRBD2 as D (5 bases). Germline V lookup: CDR1 SGHRS, CDR2 YFSETQ. Trimming took 3 bases from V and 1 from J, leaving 11 bases between them. The CDR3 is made up of 16 amino acids. The CDR3 loop reads CASSSDRGSGANVLTF. For the CDR3, the DNA is TGCGCCAGCAGCTCCGATAGAGGGTCTGGGGCCAACGTCCTGACTTTC.

The chain employs TRBV4-3 and TRBJ2-1; 9 bases match TRBD1. This CDR3 has 16 residues. With 0 bases clipped from V and 6 bases from J, the junction kept 6 bases outside the gene matches. Germline CDR1 is LGHNA and CDR2 is YSLEER. The CDR3 protein is CASSQDPQGATNEQFF. CDR3 DNA: TGCGCCAGCAGCCAAGACCCACAGGGGGCGACCAATGAGCAGTTCTTC.

This chain connects TRBV5-1 to TRBJ2-2, with 13 bases fitting TRBD2. Germline CDR1 and CDR2: SGHRS and YFSETQ. This CDR3 region has 15 residues. The V and J ends lost 6 bases and 5 bases, in that order; junction bases with no gene match: 4. The chain's CDR3 is CASTGLAGETGELFF. CDR3 bases: TGCGCCAGCACCGGACTAGCGGGGGAAACCGGGGAGCTGTTTTTT.

A few counts support this clone. The V gene is TRBV18, the J gene TRBJ1-2; no firm D call. Looked up from germline, CDR1 is KGHSH and CDR2 is LQKENI. The CDR3 loop spans 15 amino acids. The V end lost 2 bases, the J end lost 4 bases, and 14 bases lay between the germline ends. CDR3 sequence (DNA): TGTGCCAGCTCACCATTCGACGGCGGTCCCTATGGCTACACCTTC. Its protein is CASSPFDGGPYGYTF.